The 22 T cell receptor beta chains given below trace back to one sample, sequenced in a study of T-cell memory formation after mild COVID-19. TCRdb fed the 5' RACE reads into MiXCR, producing one record per CDR3 protein. The data show about 270,000 distinct CDR3 sequences, around 17% seen once. Sequences were obtained from PBMCs or a T cell subset sorted from them (not recorded which). All receptors derive from a man aged 18-30 years who had mild COVID-19 (a few samples of this study predate the infection). Cell type and time point are not known.

The chain links TRBV11-3 to TRBJ2-1; the D is unclear. The CDR3 is 12 amino acids. Deletions cut 5 bases from V and 5 bases from J, with 7 bases between. Germline CDR1 is SGHNT and CDR2 is YENEEA. The CDR3 region has the DNA TGTGCCAGCAGCCACACCCACAATGAGCAGTTCTTC. It yields the protein CASSHTHNEQFF.

This clonotype was detected ten times or more. CDR3: CASSLSRPNTEAFF. The DNA of the CDR3 is TGCGCCAGCAGCTTGTCCCGGCCGAACACTGAAGCTTTCTTT. The V gene is TRBV5-1, the J gene TRBJ1-1, with unresolved D. This CDR3 is 14 amino acids long. V lost 1 base to trimming and J lost 1 base, with 8 bases between them. Germline V lookup: CDR1 SGHRS, CDR2 YFSETQ.

In this sample, this clonotype turned up a few times. The rearrangement uses TRBV7-6 and TRBJ2-5; TRBD1 aligns across 8 bases. The CDR3 sequence is 15 residues long. Germline CDR1 reads SGHVS; CDR2 reads FNYEAQ. Germline trimming cut 1 base from V and 5 bases from J; bases unmatched to any gene: 6. The CDR3 DNA reads as TGTGCCAGCAGCTTAGAGGACAGGGAGGTGGAGACCCAGTACTTC. Encoded protein: CASSLEDREVETQYF.

This clonotype was found once. The chain carries TRBV7-3 and TRBJ1-1; D gene uncertain. Germline V gene lookup returns CDR1 SGHTA and CDR2 FQGTGA. The CDR3 length is 14 residues. Trimming removed 6 bases at V and 4 bases at J, with 15 bases between. CDR3 protein: CASSPGGVGTEAFF. For the CDR3, the DNA is TGTGCCAGCAGTCCCGGCGGGGTAGGCACTGAAGCTTTCTTT.

The V and J genes are TRBV4-1 and TRBJ1-2, with D tentatively TRBD1 (5 bases). This CDR3 is 15 amino acids long. In germline, CDR1 is MGHRA, CDR2 YSYEKL. V was cut by 4 bases and J by 3 bases, with 15 bases left in between. CDR3 residues: CASSPSPTAHYGYTF. The CDR3 DNA is TGCGCCAGCAGCCCCTCACCGACAGCGCACTATGGCTACACCTTC.

This chain joins TRBV3-1 and TRBJ2-4; the D gene could be TRBD1 or TRBD2 (5 bases each). The CDR3 sequence is 11 residues long. V gave up 4 bases and J gave up 10 bases, with 8 bases separating them. Germline values: CDR1 LGHDT, CDR2 YNNKEL (reference sequence). Written as DNA, the CDR3 is TGTGCCAGCAGCCTGGGGGAGATTCAGTACTTC. Translation gives CASSLGEIQYF.

This rearrangement joins TRBV5-1 to TRBJ2-2; 12 nucleotides align to TRBD2. The V gene's germline CDR1 is SGHRS and CDR2 YFSETQ. The V gene end was trimmed by 3 bases and the J gene end by 7 bases; junction bases not matched to a gene: 7. The CDR3 length is 16 residues. This CDR3 is CASSSSSGGANGELFF. CDR3 sequence (DNA): TGCGCCAGCAGCTCGTCTAGCGGGGGGGCAAACGGGGAGCTGTTTTTT.

V gene TRBV7-2 combines with J gene TRBJ2-2, with a tentative D call TRBD2 (6 bases). The CDR3 loop spans 14 amino acids. V was clipped by 4 bases and J by 5 bases, with 11 bases between them. CDR1 and CDR2 from the germline V gene are SGHTA and FQGNSA. The chain's CDR3 is CASSSSRGTGELFF. CDR3 bases: TGTGCCAGCAGCTCCAGTCGGGGGACCGGGGAGCTGTTTTTT.

The rearrangement joins TRBV4-1 to TRBJ2-1; TRBD2 is a possible D gene (5 bases). The CDR3 is made up of 14 amino acids. Germline CDR1 MGHRA, CDR2 YSYEKL. Trimming took off 0 bases at V and 9 bases at J, with 12 bases between the two ends. The CDR3 sequence: CASSQESRGAEQFF. CDR3 nucleotides: TGCGCCAGCAGCCAAGAGTCCCGGGGTGCTGAGCAGTTCTTC.

This clonotype was found a few times. The CDR3: CASKQRGYGYTF. Written as DNA, the CDR3 is TGTGCCAGCAAGCAGAGAGGCTATGGCTACACCTTC. The V and J genes are TRBV6-5 and TRBJ1-2, with D hard to call. Trimming removed 7 bases at V and 4 bases at J, with 10 bases between. This CDR3 has 12 residues. CDR1 is MNHEY, CDR2 SVGAGI, per germline.

The genes are TRBV7-6 and TRBJ1-1; tentatively, D is TRBD1 (5 bases). The germline V gene encodes CDR1 SGHVS and CDR2 FNYEAQ. V lost 0 bases and J 1 base, leaving 9 bases between the germline ends. The CDR3 covers 15 residues. The CDR3 sequence: CASSLALGANTEAFF. The CDR3 DNA reads TGTGCCAGCAGCTTAGCGCTAGGGGCGAACACTGAAGCTTTCTTT.

This clonotype came up a few times. The chain joins TRBV20-1 to TRBJ1-4, with no clear D. V lost 5 bases and J 4 bases, leaving 11 bases between the germline ends. Looked up from germline, CDR1 is DFQATT and CDR2 is SNEGSKA (reference sequence). CDR3 length equals 13 residues. CDR3 coding DNA: TGCAGTGCTGGCGGAGGGAGTAATGAAAAACTGTTTTTT. This translates into CSAGGGSNEKLFF.

The rearrangement joins TRBV7-2 to TRBJ2-3; D call uncertain. V lost 2 bases, J lost 6 bases, and 9 bases lay in between. Germline V gene sequence: CDR1 SGHTA, CDR2 FQGNSA. CDR3 length equals 13 residues. The chain's CDR3 is CASSLQRRDTQYF. The CDR3 DNA follows: TGTGCCAGCAGCTTACAGCGTCGGGATACGCAGTATTTT.

This clonotype has more than one count but fewer than ten. This chain connects TRBV7-2 to TRBJ2-4; D remains unclear. The CDR3 is made up of 13 amino acids. V dropped 4 bases and J dropped 5 bases, with 9 bases sitting between them. Germline assignment: CDR1 SGHTA and CDR2 FQGNSA. The CDR3 is CASSSRLQNIQYF. The CDR3 DNA follows: TGTGCCAGCAGCTCGAGGCTCCAAAACATTCAGTACTTC.

This clonotype was detected ten times or more. This chain joins TRBV20-1 and TRBJ1-5, with D possibly matching TRBD1 (5 bases). This CDR3 region has 13 residues. Deletions cut 8 bases from V and 0 bases from J, with 11 bases between. CDR1 is DFQATT, CDR2 SNEGSKA, per germline (reference sequence). The chain's CDR3 is CSSGDPSNQPQHF. The CDR3 nucleotides are TGCAGTTCGGGGGACCCTAGCAATCAGCCCCAGCATTTT.

The V gene is TRBV9, the J gene TRBJ2-5; the D gene is possibly TRBD1 (5 bases). In germline, CDR1 is SGDLS, CDR2 YYNGEE. V dropped 4 bases and J dropped 1 base, with 17 bases sitting between them. This CDR3 contains 16 residues. The CDR3 loop is CASSLDSLGLQETQYF. As DNA, the CDR3 is TGTGCCAGCAGCCTAGATTCCCTGGGGCTCCAAGAGACCCAGTACTTC.

V and J are TRBV28 and TRBJ2-7; D call uncertain. Between the trimmed V and J ends, which lost 3 bases and 0 bases, there was a span of 6 bases. The CDR3 is 13 amino acids. CDR1 and CDR2 (germline): MDHEN, SYDVKM. The CDR3, as DNA: TGTGCCAGCAGTTTTCAGAGCTCCTACGAGCAGTACGTC. Amino acid sequence: CASSFQSSYEQYV.

The chain has TRBV4-3 and TRBJ2-7; D gene uncertain. Germline assignment: CDR1 LGHNA and CDR2 YSLEER. The CDR3 consists of 15 residues. V lost 4 bases and J lost 0, with 13 bases in between. The CDR3 DNA reads as TGCGCCAGCAGCCGGGCCGTCTACTCCTCCTACGAGCAGTACTTC. Translated, it gives CASSRAVYSSYEQYF.

In nucleotides, the CDR3 is TGCAGTGCCGCCGGGGGGCCCAGTCAGCCCCAGCATTTT. This gives the protein CSAAGGPSQPQHF. The gene calls are TRBV20-1 and TRBJ1-5; possibly TRBD1 for D (6 bases). CDR3 size: 13 residues. Germline assignment: CDR1 DFQATT and CDR2 SNEGSKA (reference sequence). Trimming removed 6 bases from V and 6 bases from J, with 15 bases in between.

For the CDR3, the DNA is TGCAGTGCCAAAGAAGCCGAGAATGAGGCTTTCTTT. Its translation is CSAKEAENEAFF. V and J are TRBV20-1 and TRBJ1-1, with D unclear. The germline V gene encodes CDR1 DFQATT and CDR2 SNEGSKA (reference sequence). This CDR3 spans 12 amino acids. Trimming left V 6 bases short and J 11 bases short, with 19 bases between.

In this sample, this clonotype turned up many times. The chain employs TRBV2 and TRBJ2-7; D perhaps matches TRBD2 (6 bases). V dropped 6 bases and J dropped 3 bases, with 9 bases sitting between them. The CDR3 totals 12 residues. Germline V gene sequence: CDR1 SNHLY, CDR2 FYNNEI. CDR3 sequence (DNA): TGTGCCAGCAGCGGGGGAGGCTACGAGCAGTACGTC. This translates into CASSGGGYEQYV.

This clonotype was recorded many times. In DNA form, the CDR3 reads TGCGCCAGCAGCCCCGGGACAGGGGGGACAGATACGCAGTATTTT. Protein sequence: CASSPGTGGTDTQYF. The chain employs TRBV5-1 and TRBJ2-3, with 11 bases lining up with TRBD1. Losses at the gene ends were 4 bases for V and 3 bases for J; bases not matched to a gene: 4. From germline, CDR1 is SGHRS and CDR2 YFSETQ. This CDR3 contains 15 residues.